Following are 22 T cell receptor beta chains from one sample sequenced in a study of neurological immune-mediated disorders. TCRdb passed the 5' RACE reads through MiXCR, listing each CDR3 protein once. The top ten clones hold about 1.7% of a sample with roughly 62,000 distinct CDR3 sequences, about an eighth of them seen once. The sequenced sample consisted of PBMCs. The receptors were gathered from a man in his 60s in good health.

At least ten counts were recorded for this clonotype. The chain joins TRBV6-5 to TRBJ1-2, with TRBD1 as a possible D gene (6 bases). The CDR3 consists of 13 residues. Trimming cost V 5 bases and J 4 bases, with 11 bases left between them. Germline CDR1 reads MNHEY; CDR2 reads SVGAGI. The CDR3 here is CASSQQGGYGYTF. In DNA, the CDR3 is TGTGCCAGCAGTCAACAGGGAGGCTATGGCTACACCTTC.

This clonotype was picked up many times. The rearrangement links TRBV29-1 to TRBJ1-1; tentatively, D is TRBD1 (5 bases). V lost 8 bases and J 8 bases, leaving 12 bases between the germline ends. The CDR3 has 10 amino acids. Germline V lookup: CDR1 SQVTM, CDR2 ANQGSEA. This CDR3 reads CSSGDVEAFF. In DNA, the CDR3 is TGCAGCTCTGGGGACGTAGAAGCTTTCTTT.

The table lists this clonotype with many counts. The rearrangement links TRBV5-4 to TRBJ1-2; no definite D call. V shed 0 bases and J shed 4 bases, with 13 bases lying between them. Germline assignment: CDR1 SGHNT and CDR2 YYREEE (reference sequence). The CDR3 runs 15 residues. DNA for the CDR3: TGTGCCAGCAGCTTGGCCGGGATTGGGCCCTATGGCTACACCTTC. Translating it yields CASSLAGIGPYGYTF.

This clonotype was picked up many times. The chain uses TRBV18 and TRBJ1-6; the D gene is possibly TRBD1 (5 bases). The CDR3 has 14 residues. Germline values: CDR1 KGHSH, CDR2 LQKENI. Trimming took off 4 bases at V and 3 bases at J, with 7 bases between the two ends. The CDR3 nucleotides are TGTGCCAGCTCACGGGACTTCTATAATTCACCCCTCCACTTT. Protein product: CASSRDFYNSPLHF.

There are many counts of this clonotype. This chain links TRBV5-5 with TRBJ2-6, with 9 bases fitting TRBD1. There are 18 residues in the CDR3. V dropped 2 bases and J dropped 4; count of bases not matched to a gene: 10. Germline V gene data show CDR1 as SGHKS and CDR2 as YYEKEE (reference sequence). CDR3 sequence: CASSFEPGQGVGANVLTF. Here the CDR3 DNA reads TGTGCCAGCAGCTTTGAACCGGGACAGGGAGTCGGGGCCAACGTCCTGACTTTC. Variable domain in full (rest from reference TRBV5-5 and TRBJ2-6): DAGVTQSPTHLIKTRGQQVTLRCSPISGHKSVSWYQQVLGQGPQFIFQYYEKEERGRGNFPDRFSARQFPNYSSELNVNALLLGDSALYLCASSFEPGQGVGANVLTFGAGSRLTVL.

This clonotype was detected ten times or more. The V call is TRBV7-2, the J call TRBJ1-5; TRBD1 is a possible D gene (6 bases). This CDR3 is built from 13 residues. Germline lookup yields CDR1 SGHTA and CDR2 FQGNSA. Trimming shortened V by 4 bases and J by 7 bases, and 11 bases separated the two germline ends. The CDR3 loop reads CASSSRGGQPQHF. Written as DNA, the CDR3 is TGTGCCAGCAGCTCTAGGGGGGGACAGCCCCAGCATTTT.

This clonotype has at least ten counts. The chain is built from TRBV7-6 and TRBJ2-7, with 15 bases identical to TRBD2. Germline loops: CDR1 SGHVS, CDR2 FNYEAQ. This CDR3 contains 18 residues. V shed 4 bases and J 0 bases; nucleotides not matched to a gene: 7. The CDR3 bases are TGTGCCAGCAGCTCCGGGACTAGCGGGGGGCTCAACTCCTACGAGCAGTACTTC. Translating it yields CASSSGTSGGLNSYEQYF.

This clonotype has ten or more counts. The chain uses TRBV9 and TRBJ1-1, with D maybe TRBD1 (6 bases). This CDR3 contains 16 residues. Germline loops: CDR1 SGDLS, CDR2 YYNGEE. Trimming left V 0 bases short and J 5 bases short, with 17 bases between. The CDR3 loop is CASSVAGGSGLTEAFF. CDR3 in DNA: TGTGCCAGCAGCGTAGCTGGGGGCTCGGGGTTGACTGAAGCTTTCTTT.

This clonotype was recorded many times. The chain couples TRBV6-5 to TRBJ2-7; 7 bases fit TRBD2. Germline-derived CDR1 and CDR2 are MNHEY and SVGAGI. The length of the CDR3 is 13 residues. V lost 4 bases to trimming and J lost 6 bases; unmatched junction nucleotides: 6. CDR3 protein: CASSSDGRSEQYF. The CDR3 DNA reads TGTGCCAGCAGTTCGGACGGGAGGAGCGAGCAGTACTTC.

This clonotype was recorded a few times. J is TRBJ1-5 and V is TRBV6-6; D remains ambiguous. Germline CDR1 MNHNY, CDR2 SVGAGI (reference sequence). This CDR3 is built from 15 residues. Trimming pared 6 bases from V and 1 base from J, leaving 13 bases between. DNA for the CDR3: TGTGCCAGCAGCCATCCAGAAGCGAGCAATCAGCCCCAGCATTTT. This sequence encodes CASSHPEASNQPQHF.

At least ten counts were recorded for this clonotype. The chain recombines TRBV20-1 with TRBJ1-6, with unresolved D. The CDR3 covers 16 residues. Between the trimmed V and J ends, which lost 6 bases and 9 bases, there was a span of 24 bases. CDR1 is DFQATT and CDR2 is SNEGSKA in the germline V gene (reference sequence). The CDR3 nucleotides read TGCAGTGCCCCCAGGCGGGGATTAAGTGGCAGTTCACCCCTCCACTTT. Protein product: CSAPRRGLSGSSPLHF.

There are many counts of this clonotype. The rearrangement uses TRBV4-2 and TRBJ2-7; possibly TRBD2 for D (6 bases). The CDR3 spans 16 residues. V was cut by 0 bases and J by 0 bases, with 12 bases left in between. Germline-derived CDR1 and CDR2 are LGHNA and YNFKEQ. CDR3 protein: CASSQDEASASYEQYF. The CDR3 DNA reads as TGTGCCAGCAGCCAAGACGAAGCTAGCGCCTCCTACGAGCAGTACTTC.

Many counts were recorded for this clonotype. V is TRBV25-1 and J is TRBJ2-7, with TRBD1 identical over 7 bases. The trim removed 4 bases at V and 2 bases at J, leaving 8 bases unmatched. This CDR3 spans 15 amino acids. Germline CDR1 is MGHDK and CDR2 is SYGVNS. DNA for the CDR3: TGTGCCAGCAGTGGGACGACAGGGAGAGCCTACGAGCAGTACTTC. Encoded protein: CASSGTTGRAYEQYF.

This clonotype appeared many times. The chain has TRBV10-3 and TRBJ2-3; perhaps TRBD2 as D (5 bases). The ends were cut back, 3 bases at V and 6 bases at J, with 13 bases in the middle. CDR3 length equals 14 residues. The germline CDR1 and CDR2 sequences are ENHRY and SYGVKD. The CDR3 region has the DNA TGTGCCATCAGTGACCCAGCGGAGTCGGATACGCAGTATTTT. Amino acids: CAISDPAESDTQYF.

This clonotype was seen many times. The genes are TRBV28 and TRBJ2-6; D may be TRBD2 (5 bases). Germline CDR1 is MDHEN and CDR2 is SYDVKM. The CDR3 consists of 15 residues. The V and J ends lost 8 bases and 1 base respectively, with 12 bases between them. This chain's CDR3 is CASVPGRSGANVLTF. CDR3 in DNA: TGTGCCAGCGTCCCGGGAAGATCTGGGGCCAACGTCCTGACTTTC.

At least ten counts were recorded for this clonotype. The rearrangement links TRBV7-2 to TRBJ2-6; D might be TRBD1 or TRBD2, each matching 7 bases. The V end lost 4 bases, the J end lost 4 bases, and 17 bases lay between the germline ends. Germline assignment: CDR1 SGHTA and CDR2 FQGNSA. This CDR3 spans 17 amino acids. Here the CDR3 DNA reads TGTGCCAGCAGCTCCGCAGGGGGGGGGCAGGGGGCCAACGTCCTGACTTTC. Amino acids: CASSSAGGGQGANVLTF.

This clonotype was seen at least ten times. The chain uses TRBV11-2 and TRBJ2-7; D gene unclear. The germline CDR1 and CDR2 sequences are SGHAT and FQNNGV. The CDR3 consists of 14 residues. V lost 4 bases, J lost 5 bases, and 15 bases lay in between. The CDR3 DNA reads TGTGCCAGCAGCTCACCAACAGAGAGGAACGAGCAGTACTTC. It encodes CASSSPTERNEQYF.

V is TRBV6-2 or TRBV6-3 and J is TRBJ1-1; the D gene is possibly TRBD1 (5 bases). The germline gives CDR1 MNHEY, CDR2 SVGEGT. With 2 bases removed from V and 1 base from J, the gap between germline ends came to 11 bases. The CDR3 covers 15 residues. The chain's CDR3 is CASSYPWGRNTEAFF. The CDR3 DNA sequence: TGTGCCAGCAGTTACCCTTGGGGGAGGAACACTGAAGCTTTCTTT.

This clonotype appeared many times. The gene calls are TRBV14 and TRBJ2-7; D unclear. Germline loops: CDR1 SGHDN, CDR2 FVKESK. V gave up 2 bases and J gave up 3 bases, with 5 bases separating them. The CDR3 consists of 12 residues. The CDR3 loop is CASSQFFYEQYF. The DNA for the CDR3 is TGTGCCAGCAGCCAATTCTTCTACGAGCAGTACTTC. Full variable domain (missing parts from reference TRBV14 and TRBJ2-7): EAGVTQFPSHSVIEKGQTVTLRCDPISGHDNLYWYRRVMGKEIKFLLHFVKESKQDESGMPNNRFLAERTGGTYSTLKVQPAELEDSGVYFCASSQFFYEQYFGPGTRLTVT.

This clonotype was seen repeatedly, ten times or more. The chain carries TRBV12-3 or TRBV12-4 and TRBJ1-3, with D hard to call. This CDR3 is 15 amino acids long. Trimming shortened V by 2 bases and J by 0 bases, and 8 bases separated the two germline ends. The CDR3 reads CASSLKRSSGNTIYF. The CDR3 DNA reads TGTGCCAGCAGTTTAAAACGGAGCTCTGGAAACACCATATATTTT.

This clonotype was recorded at least ten times. The V and J genes are TRBV4-3 and TRBJ1-1; D remains ambiguous. V was pared by 0 bases and J by 5 bases, with 13 bases between. The CDR3 totals 15 residues. Germline-derived CDR1 and CDR2 are LGHNA and YSLEER. CDR3: CASSQDNRVGTEAFF. The CDR3, as DNA: TGCGCCAGCAGCCAAGATAACCGGGTGGGAACTGAAGCTTTCTTT.

The sample holds many counts of this clonotype. J is TRBJ1-5 and V is TRBV6-6; 7 nucleotides match TRBD1. The CDR3 runs 16 residues. V lost 4 bases to trimming and J lost 6 bases; unmatched junction nucleotides: 12. From germline, CDR1 is MNHNY and CDR2 SVGAGI (reference sequence). The DNA for the CDR3 is TGTGCCAGCAGTTCAGGGACAGAGAAGAGGAGTCAGCCCCAGCATTTT. Protein: CASSSGTEKRSQPQHF.